This passage covers 9 T cell receptor beta chains from one sample sequenced in a study of shared clonotypes between healthy human individuals. Repertoires were generated with immunoSEQ multiplex PCR, while TCRdb's copy carries only in-frame clones and drops some. The profile shows about 380,000 clones, about 97% of them singletons. Sequenced: memory CD8+ T cells sorted from blood. Noted subset: CD45RO+ cells pooled with CCR7-negative TemRA cells. The receptors were sampled from a man aged 30 to 39 in good health.

This rearrangement joins TRBV28 to TRBJ2-1; 8 bases map to TRBD1. CDR3 length: 15 amino acids. The germline V gene has CDR1 MDHEN and CDR2 SYDVKM. V was clipped by 5 bases and J by 0 bases; unmatched bases: 3. The CDR3 sequence: CASSRTGRSYNEQFF. CDR3 DNA sequence: TGTGCCAGCAGTCGGACAGGGCGCTCCTACAATGAGCAGTTCTTC.

The chain uses TRBV19 and TRBJ1-1, with unresolved D. Trimming took off 5 bases at V and 6 bases at J, with 10 bases between the two ends. Germline values: CDR1 LNHDA, CDR2 SQIVND (reference sequence). The CDR3 loop spans 12 amino acids. CDR3 sequence: CASSLDFSEAFF. The CDR3 nucleotides are TGTGCCAGTAGTCTCGACTTCTCTGAAGCTTTCTTT.

In DNA form, the CDR3 reads TGTGCCAGCAGTGTAAACGGACGCCAGCCCCAGCATTTT. As protein: CASSVNGRQPQHF. V usage is TRBV6-1 and J usage is TRBJ1-5, with D uncertain. CDR1 is MNHNS, CDR2 SASEGT, per germline. Trimming took off 4 bases at V and 7 bases at J, with 11 bases between the two ends. The CDR3 contains 13 residues.

The rearrangement joins TRBV7-2 to TRBJ2-5; 7 bases agree with TRBD2. Germline-derived CDR1 and CDR2 are SGHTA and FQGNSA. The length of the CDR3 is 15 residues. Losses at the gene ends were 0 bases for V and 5 bases for J; bases not matched to a gene: 6. DNA of the CDR3: TGTGCCAGCAGCTTAGCGGGAGGGCCTTTGGAGACCCAGTACTTC. The encoded protein is CASSLAGGPLETQYF. The entire variable domain, with the rest obtained from reference TRBV7-2 and TRBJ2-5, is as follows: GAGVSQSPSNKVTEKGKDVELRCDPISGHTALYWYRQSLGQGLEFLIYFQGNSAPDKSGLPSDRFSAERTGGSVSTLTIQRTQQEDSAVYLCASSLAGGPLETQYFGPGTRLLVL.

The V call is TRBV7-6, the J call TRBJ2-5; D unclear. Trimming left V 8 bases short and J 5 bases short, with 12 bases between. The CDR3 loop spans 12 amino acids. The germline CDR1 and CDR2 sequences are SGHVS and FNYEAQ. The CDR3 coding sequence is TGTGCCAGCTCTGGGTCTCGTGAGACCCAGTACTTC. Its protein is CASSGSRETQYF. Variable domain in full (rest from reference TRBV7-6 and TRBJ2-5): GAGVSQSPRYKVTKRGQDVALRCDPISGHVSLYWYRQALGQGPEFLTYFNYEAQQDKSGLPNDRFSAERPEGSISTLTIQRTEQRDSAMYRCASSGSRETQYFGPGTRLLVL.

CDR3 sequence: CASSPTIGGPSKNIQYF. CDR3 bases: TGTGCCAGCTCACCAACGATAGGAGGTCCTAGCAAAAACATTCAGTACTTC. The rearrangement links TRBV18 to TRBJ2-4; D may be TRBD2 (5 bases). V was clipped by 2 bases and J by 3 bases, with 17 bases between them. The CDR3 is 17 residues long. CDR1 and CDR2 from the germline V gene are KGHSH and LQKENI.

In regard to this clone: The sample has other DNA sequences that encode this CDR3 too. The rearrangement uses TRBV18 and TRBJ2-5; TRBD1 is a possible D gene (6 bases). Germline-derived CDR1 and CDR2 are KGHSH and LQKENI. V shed 3 bases and J shed 2 bases, with 10 bases lying between them. CDR3 length equals 14 residues. The CDR3: CASSPRGPQETQYF. CDR3 DNA: TGTGCCAGCTCACCCAGGGGTCCTCAAGAGACCCAGTACTTC. The full variable domain, completed using reference TRBV18 and TRBJ2-5, is NAGVMQNPRHLVRRRGQEARLRCSPMKGHSHVYWYRQLPEEGLKFMVYLQKENIIDESGMPKERFSAEFPKEGPSILRIQQVVRGDSAAYFCASSPRGPQETQYFGPGTRLLVL.

The CDR3 region is CASSHLRIGKETQYF. In DNA, the CDR3 is TGCGCCAGCAGTCACCTACGTATCGGGAAAGAGACCCAGTACTTC. V usage is TRBV23-1 and J usage is TRBJ2-5; D may be TRBD2 (5 bases). TRBV23-1 is reported as an ORF; its role is uncertain. The CDR3 has 15 residues. Trimming stripped 3 bases from V and 3 bases from J, with 14 bases between.

The chain recombines TRBV5-1 with TRBJ2-4; D gene ambiguous. The CDR3 runs 12 residues. Trimming took 5 bases from V and 7 from J, leaving 10 bases between them. Per the germline V gene, CDR1 is SGHRS and CDR2 is YFSETQ. In DNA, the CDR3 is TGCGCCAGCAGTTTGAGAGGCAACATTCAGTACTTC. Translation gives CASSLRGNIQYF. Filled out from reference TRBV5-1 and TRBJ2-4, the complete variable domain reads KAGVTQTPRYLIKTRGQQVTLSCSPISGHRSVSWYQQTPGQGLQFLFEYFSETQRNKGNFPGRFSGRQFSNSRSEMNVSTLELGDSALYLCASSLRGNIQYFGAGTRLSVL.